The source of this TCR beta chain is a study of blood T cell repertoires in COVID-19. Across the whole study: The origin of the acute and convalescent COVID-19 samples was the United States, Italy and Spain.

The repertoire was sequenced with immunoSEQ multiplex PCR; TCRdb's copy has only in-frame clones and lacks some. The data hold roughly 200,000 clones, with about 85% observed a single time. This CDR3 has 13 amino acids. The germline gives CDR1 SQVTM, CDR2 ANQGSEA. The V gene end was trimmed by 7 bases and the J gene end by 4 bases; junction bases not matched to a gene: 7. The chain couples TRBV29-1 to TRBJ2-5, with 9 bases identical to TRBD1. The clonotype comes from a man aged 70-80 years with acute or convalescent COVID-19. The sample was peripheral blood. CDR3 sequence: CSGGGQGGETQYF. DNA for the CDR3: TGCAGCGGGGGGGGACAGGGTGGAGAGACCCAGTACTTC.